A selection of T cell receptor beta chains follows, all from one sample in a study of blood T cells in healthy people across ages. TCRdb re-derived calls from the 5' RACE reads in MiXCR, one entry per CDR3 protein. Among about 1.8 million distinct CDR3 sequences listed, roughly 52% were seen once. Sequenced material: blood. The receptors come from a woman aged 40-49 years in good health. CDR3s include the opening cysteine and the closing phenylalanine or tryptophan. Fields, in order: J gene, V gene, CDR3 protein.

>TRBJ2-4|TRBV12-3/TRBV12-4
CASSPRPDRTKNIQYF
>TRBJ2-3|TRBV7-2
CASGLVRGVVDTQYF
>TRBJ2-1|TRBV7-2
CASRPRGGSYNEQFF
>TRBJ1-2|TRBV27
CASKPRTGPHYGYTF
>TRBJ2-1|TRBV20-1
CSAPSRRGVGNEQFF
>TRBJ1-2|TRBV20-1
CSAIEGGRVSHGYTF
>TRBJ2-5|TRBV6-5
CTSSSEQAGQETQYF
>TRBJ1-6|TRBV6-4
CASSSYDSSYNSPLHF
>TRBJ1-1|TRBV4-2
CASSQEVGRRTEAFF
>TRBJ1-6|TRBV12-3/TRBV12-4
CASTLGTASYNSPLHF
>TRBJ1-1|TRBV9
CASSVPPPGARTEAFF
>.|TRBV6-5
CASSYPNGPKGTQYF
>TRBJ2-7|TRBV5-6
CASSLGGPGPLSYEQYF
>TRBJ2-1|TRBV7-9
CASSNPAGVSYNEQFF
>TRBJ2-2|TRBV9
CASSVRQLNTGELFF
>.|TRBV6-5
CASSYGGRSYNEQYF
>TRBJ2-7|TRBV5-1
CASSKGQGGHEQYF
>TRBJ2-3|TRBV28
CAIPGQTTDTQYF
>TRBJ2-7|TRBV20-1
CSASKASGAVAYEQYF
>TRBJ1-1|TRBV28
CASSPTTTEAFF
>TRBJ1-1|TRBV6-5
CASSPRTGVGNTEAFF
>TRBJ2-3|TRBV15
CATSRVADTQYF
>TRBJ2-3|TRBV3-1
CASSQDLLLNTQYF
>TRBJ2-7|TRBV7-9
CAGAGYLSEQYF
>TRBJ1-2|TRBV29-1
CSVEQGAFYGYTF
>TRBJ2-3|TRBV28
CASSITSGGRADTQYF
>TRBJ2-1|TRBV7-2
CASSYQGAGSNEQFF
>TRBJ2-1|TRBV11-2
CASSLSGRVRSVQFF